These 21 T cell receptor beta chains originate from one sample sequenced in a study of blood T cells in healthy people across ages. The second PCR ran roughly 6 to 12 cycles with a sample-barcoded 5' primer and J-beta primers. TCRdb passed the 5' RACE reads through MiXCR, listing each CDR3 protein once. The profile shows some 690,000 distinct CDR3 sequences, approximately 22% of them singletons. The sequencing sample was made of blood. The receptors originated from a man aged 65-85 years in good health.

This clonotype occurred a few times. The CDR3 DNA is TGTGCCAGCAGTTTATTCACGACAGGGGCCTACACCTTC. Protein product: CASSLFTTGAYTF. V gene TRBV28 combines with J gene TRBJ1-2, with 8 positions matching TRBD1. The CDR3 length is 13 residues. After removal of 1 base from V and 10 bases from J, the junction contained 5 bases not matched to a gene. CDR1 is MDHEN, CDR2 SYDVKM, per germline.

The V call is TRBV6-6, the J call TRBJ2-1, with 8 positions matching TRBD2. The V gene's germline CDR1 is MNHNY and CDR2 SVGAGI (reference sequence). This CDR3 has 15 amino acids. V shed 5 bases and J 8 bases; nucleotides not matched to a gene: 11. The CDR3 is CASSPTSGRDDEQFF. In DNA form, the CDR3 reads TGTGCCAGCAGTCCTACTAGCGGAAGGGATGATGAGCAGTTCTTC.

This clonotype was counted a few times. This sequence joins TRBV12-3 or TRBV12-4 and TRBJ1-5; tentative D call: TRBD1 (5 bases). Trimming removed 3 bases at V and 4 bases at J, with 13 bases between. This CDR3 has 15 amino acids. In nucleotides, the CDR3 is TGTGCCAGCAGTTTGGTCAGGGCCCTAAATCAGCCCCAGCATTTT. Translated: CASSLVRALNQPQHF.

The V and J genes are TRBV6-5 and TRBJ2-3; no clear D gene. V lost 2 bases, J lost 2 bases, and 5 bases lay in between. CDR3 size: 13 residues. Per germline, CDR1 MNHEY and CDR2 SVGAGI. CDR3 DNA: TGTGCCAGCAGTTACGACGCCACAGATACGCAGTATTTT. Protein product: CASSYDATDTQYF.

The chain combines TRBV7-2 with TRBJ2-7; D tentatively fits TRBD1 or TRBD2 (7 bases each). Germline assignment: CDR1 SGHTA and CDR2 FQGNSA. V dropped 0 bases and J dropped 6 bases, with 15 bases sitting between them. The CDR3 contains 15 residues. The CDR3 protein is CASSLATRGGGEQYV. The CDR3 nucleotides are TGTGCCAGCAGCTTAGCCACCAGGGGGGGAGGCGAGCAGTACGTC.

As concerns this clonotype: Mismatch with germline at one junction end may stem from a read error. This chain links TRBV5-5 with TRBJ2-1; perhaps TRBD1 as D (5 bases). Gene TRBJ2-5 matches the end of the DNA better, so the J call may be wrong. The germline gives CDR1 SGHKS, CDR2 YYEKEE (reference sequence). The CDR3 extends over 14 amino acids. The chain's CDR3 is CASSLSRGQESQYF. The CDR3 bases are TGTGCCAGCAGCTTGAGTAGGGGCCAAGAGTCCCAGTACTTC.

This chain uses TRBV20-1 with TRBJ1-5, with 8 bases lining up with TRBD1. V shed 3 bases and J 7 bases; nucleotides not matched to a gene: 5. Germline loops: CDR1 DFQATT, CDR2 SNEGSKA (reference sequence). The CDR3 totals 13 residues. DNA for the CDR3: TGCAGTGCTAGTGAGGGGACAGGCCAGCCCCAGCATTTT. Residues: CSASEGTGQPQHF.

The J gene is TRBJ2-5, the V gene TRBV12-3 or TRBV12-4; possibly TRBD2 for D (5 bases). Trimming left V 0 bases short and J 8 bases short, with 7 bases between. The CDR3 runs to 12 residues. In DNA form, the CDR3 reads TGTGCCAGCAGTTTAGCGCGGGTAACCCAGTACTTC. This translates into CASSLARVTQYF.

The V and J genes are TRBV24-1 and TRBJ2-1; 10 bases map to TRBD2. The CDR3 has 16 amino acids. The ends lost 6 bases at V and 0 bases at J; junction bases unmatched: 4. Germline V CDR1 and CDR2: KGHDR, SFDVKD. DNA for the CDR3: TGTGCCACCAGTACCACTAGCGGGGCCTCCTACAATGAGCAGTTCTTC. Protein sequence: CATSTTSGASYNEQFF.

This rearrangement joins TRBV6-6 to TRBJ1-6; 7 nucleotides align to TRBD1. The CDR3 sequence is 13 residues long. V was pared by 7 bases and J by 10 bases, with 7 bases of the junction left unmatched. Germline-derived CDR1 and CDR2 are MNHNY and SVGAGI (reference sequence). This chain's CDR3 is CASNTGVRSPLHF. CDR3 in DNA: TGTGCCAGCAATACAGGGGTCCGATCACCCCTCCACTTT.

This clonotype was counted only a few times. The chain links TRBV6-9 to TRBJ2-2; 7 positions match TRBD1. The V gene end was trimmed by 0 bases and the J gene end by 0 bases; junction bases not matched to a gene: 4. Per the germline V gene, CDR1 is MNHGY and CDR2 is SVAAGI. The CDR3 is 17 residues long. The CDR3 sequence is CASSYSRGTANTGELFF. Here the CDR3 DNA reads TGTGCCAGCAGTTATTCGCGAGGGACAGCGAACACCGGGGAGCTGTTTTTT.

On this clonotype: At one end, the junction sequence differs from germline, possibly due to a read error. The rearrangement joins TRBV18 to TRBJ1-5; TRBD1 might be the D (5 bases). This CDR3 is 15 amino acids long. Germline loops: CDR1 KGHSH, CDR2 LQKENI. This CDR3 is CAGSPGYGSNQPQHF. CDR3 DNA: TGTGCCGGCTCACCAGGGTACGGGAGCAATCAGCCCCAGCATTTT.

The chain couples TRBV3-1 to TRBJ2-5, with TRBD2 matching 9 bases. The CDR3 has 15 residues. Germline loops: CDR1 LGHDT, CDR2 YNNKEL (reference sequence). V shed 0 bases, J shed 4 bases, and the junction held 3 bases outside the gene matches. CDR3: CASSQDGLAIETQYF. DNA of the CDR3: TGTGCCAGCAGCCAAGACGGACTAGCGATAGAGACCCAGTACTTC.

The rearrangement links TRBV30 to TRBJ1-2, with no clear D. The CDR3 covers 13 residues. Germline lookup yields CDR1 GTSNPN and CDR2 SVGIG (reference sequence). V was cut by 1 base and J by 1 base, with 7 bases left in between. In DNA, the CDR3 is TGTGCCTGGAGTGCAGAGCTTAACTATGGCTACACCTTC. As protein: CAWSAELNYGYTF.

This chain connects TRBV12-3 or TRBV12-4 to TRBJ2-3; 7 positions match TRBD1. After removal of 6 bases from V and 5 bases from J, the junction contained 5 bases not matched to a gene. The CDR3 is 13 amino acids. The CDR3 DNA follows: TGTGCCAGCAGAGCCACAGGGGAAGATACGCAGTATTTT. The encoded protein is CASRATGEDTQYF.

In this sample, this clonotype turned up a few times. This rearrangement joins TRBV29-1 to TRBJ1-2; a weak D match, TRBD1 (5 bases). V dropped 6 bases and J dropped 8 bases, with 22 bases sitting between them. This CDR3 has 14 residues. Germline loops: CDR1 SQVTM, CDR2 ANQGSEA. CDR3 sequence reads: CSVYFPPGPGGYTF. CDR3 in DNA: TGCAGCGTCTATTTCCCGCCAGGGCCTGGGGGCTACACCTTC. The full variable domain, its missing parts supplied by reference TRBV29-1 and TRBJ1-2, is SAVISQKPSRDICQRGTSLTIQCQVDSQVTMMFWYRQQPGQSLTLIATANQGSEATYESGFVIDKFPISRPNLTFSTLTVSNMSPEDSSIYLCSVYFPPGPGGYTFGSGTRLTVV.

This clonotype was detected only once. This sequence joins TRBV7-9 and TRBJ2-1; D possibly corresponds to TRBD1 (7 bases). Germline V gives CDR1 SEHNR, CDR2 FQNEAQ (reference sequence). This CDR3 is built from 14 residues. V was clipped by 2 bases and J by 8 bases, with 13 bases between them. The CDR3 loop reads CASSLRRGEDEQFF. The CDR3 region has the DNA TGTGCCAGCAGCTTACGCAGGGGGGAGGATGAGCAGTTCTTC. Filled out from reference TRBV7-9 and TRBJ2-1, the complete variable domain reads DTGVSQNPRHKITKRGQNVTFRCDPISEHNRLYWYRQTLGQGPEFLTYFQNEAQLEKSRLLSDRFSAERPKGSFSTLEIQRTEQGDSAMYLCASSLRRGEDEQFFGPGTRLTVL.

This clonotype showed up many times. The rearrangement joins TRBV12-3 or TRBV12-4 to TRBJ2-1; the match to TRBD2 covers 9 bases. CDR3 length equals 14 residues. The V segment lost 6 bases and the J segment 7 bases; nucleotides outside the gene matches: 7. CDR3 amino acids: CASRPGLALNEQFF. CDR3 nucleotides: TGTGCCAGCAGGCCGGGACTAGCTTTGAATGAGCAGTTCTTC.

This chain uses TRBV20-1 with TRBJ2-1; 8 nucleotides agree with TRBD2. This CDR3 contains 15 residues. J gave up 2 bases and V 3 bases, and 6 bases lay outside the gene matches. CDR1 is DFQATT and CDR2 is SNEGSKA in the germline V gene (reference sequence). DNA for the CDR3: TGCAGTGCTAGCGGGAGGGCCTTGACCTACAATGAGCAGTTCTTC. Its protein is CSASGRALTYNEQFF.

This clonotype appeared a few times. Germline is not matched at one junction end, which may reflect a read error. The chain combines TRBV6-6 with TRBJ1-3, with D hard to call. Germline V gives CDR1 MNHNY, CDR2 SVGAGI (reference sequence). This CDR3 spans 15 amino acids. The CDR3 nucleotides read TGTGCCAGCAGTTACTCTCGGACTACTGGAAACGCCATATATTTT. This sequence encodes CASSYSRTTGNAIYF.

The chain uses TRBV7-2 and TRBJ2-7; 9 nucleotides match TRBD1. The better agreement between TRBJ2-5 and the DNA end casts doubt on the J call. The CDR3 has 14 amino acids. CDR1 is SGHTA and CDR2 is FQGNSA in the germline V gene. The chain's CDR3 is CASSSQQGAETQYF. The DNA of the CDR3 is TGTGCCAGCAGCTCACAACAGGGGGCAGAGACCCAGTACTTC.